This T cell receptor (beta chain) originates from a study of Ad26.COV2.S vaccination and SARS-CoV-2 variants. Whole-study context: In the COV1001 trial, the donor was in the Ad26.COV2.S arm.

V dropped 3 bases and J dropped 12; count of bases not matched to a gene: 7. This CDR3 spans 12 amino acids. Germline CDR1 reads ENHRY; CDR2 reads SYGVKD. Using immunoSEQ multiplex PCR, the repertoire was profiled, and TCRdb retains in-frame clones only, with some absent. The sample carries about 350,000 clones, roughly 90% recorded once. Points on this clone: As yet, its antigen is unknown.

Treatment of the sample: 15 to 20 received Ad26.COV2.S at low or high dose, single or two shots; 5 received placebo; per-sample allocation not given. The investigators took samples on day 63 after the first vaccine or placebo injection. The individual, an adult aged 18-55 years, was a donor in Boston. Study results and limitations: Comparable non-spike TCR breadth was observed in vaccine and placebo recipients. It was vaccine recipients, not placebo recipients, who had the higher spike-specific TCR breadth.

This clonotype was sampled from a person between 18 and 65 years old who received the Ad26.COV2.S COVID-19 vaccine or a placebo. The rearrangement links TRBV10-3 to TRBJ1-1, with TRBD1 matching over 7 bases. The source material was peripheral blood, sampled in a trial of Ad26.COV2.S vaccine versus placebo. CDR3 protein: CAISDPDRETFF. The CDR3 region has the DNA TGTGCCATCAGTGACCCCGACAGGGAGACTTTCTTT.